Below are 27 T cell receptor beta chains sequenced from a single sample in a study of T cells after yellow fever vaccination. TCRdb fed the 5' RACE reads into MiXCR, producing one record per CDR3 protein. The data contain just over 300,000 distinct CDR3 sequences, less than 4.5% of them singletons. Sequenced material: PBMCs, taken on the day of the yellow fever booster vaccination. These TCRs come from a man in his late teens or twenties who received the YFV17D yellow fever vaccine.

This clonotype showed up just a few times. V and J are TRBV7-2 and TRBJ1-1, with 7 positions matching TRBD1. V gave up 5 bases and J gave up 10 bases; unmatched junction bases: 7. Germline V gives CDR1 SGHTA, CDR2 FQGNSA. This CDR3 is built from 12 residues. The CDR3 sequence: CASSPERGLAFF. In nucleotides, the CDR3 is TGTGCCAGCAGCCCGGAAAGGGGGCTAGCTTTCTTT.

J is TRBJ1-1 and V is TRBV19; tentatively, D is TRBD1 (6 bases). There are 17 residues in the CDR3. V gave up 5 bases and J gave up 0 bases, with 19 bases separating them. Per the germline V gene, CDR1 is LNHDA and CDR2 is SQIVND (reference sequence). The CDR3 region is CASSWGTGMRMNTEAFF. Written as DNA, the CDR3 is TGTGCCAGTAGTTGGGGAACAGGGATGCGAATGAACACTGAAGCTTTCTTT.

This clonotype showed up many times. The chain links TRBV20-1 to TRBJ2-5; 9 bases map to TRBD2. CDR1 is DFQATT and CDR2 is SNEGSKA in the germline V gene (reference sequence). This CDR3 comprises 14 residues. The ends lost 7 bases at V and 4 bases at J; junction bases unmatched: 10. The CDR3 region is CSVLSGGNGETQYF. CDR3 in DNA: TGCAGTGTCCTTAGCGGGGGTAACGGAGAGACCCAGTACTTC.

This clonotype was picked up many times. As DNA, the CDR3 is TGTGCCAGCAGCCTCCGGGACCTTAGGGACTATGGCTACACCTTC. Its protein is CASSLRDLRDYGYTF. V is TRBV7-9 and J is TRBJ1-2; D is perhaps TRBD1 (5 bases). CDR1 and CDR2 (germline): SEHNR, FQNEAQ (reference sequence). CDR3 length: 15 residues. V was shortened by 5 bases and J by 3 bases, with 16 bases between the two germline ends. Combining the CDR3 with reference TRBV7-9 and TRBJ1-2 gives the whole variable domain DTGVSQNPRHKITKRGQNVTFRCDPISEHNRLYWYRQTLGQGPEFLTYFQNEAQLEKSRLLSDRFSAERPKGSFSTLEIQRTEQGDSAMYLCASSLRDLRDYGYTFGSGTRLTVV.

This CDR3 is CASSSLLSWGGTNEKLFF. Here the CDR3 DNA reads TGCGCCAGCAGCTCGCTACTCTCTTGGGGCGGAACTAATGAAAAACTGTTTTTT. The chain links TRBV5-1 to TRBJ1-4; TRBD1 might be the D (5 bases). The CDR3 sequence is 18 residues long. Trimming removed 3 bases at V and 1 base at J, with 19 bases between. From germline, CDR1 is SGHRS and CDR2 YFSETQ.

The rearrangement links TRBV5-1 to TRBJ2-3; no reliable D call. Trimming took off 0 bases at V and 0 bases at J, with 8 bases between the two ends. The CDR3 extends over 15 amino acids. Germline V gene lookup returns CDR1 SGHRS and CDR2 YFSETQ. As DNA, the CDR3 is TGCGCCAGCAGCTTGGACAGCTCTAGCACAGATACGCAGTATTTT. Its translation is CASSLDSSSTDTQYF.

This clonotype was seen ten or more times. The chain combines TRBV6-1 with TRBJ2-2; D tentatively fits TRBD1 or TRBD2 (5 bases each). V lost 6 bases and J lost 7, with 15 bases in between. From germline, CDR1 is MNHNS and CDR2 SASEGT. There are 14 residues in the CDR3. The CDR3 region has the DNA TGTGCCAGCAGACTAGTGGGGCTCGGCGGGGAGCTGTTTTTT. As protein: CASRLVGLGGELFF.

This clonotype came up many times. The gene calls are TRBV12-3 or TRBV12-4 and TRBJ2-7; possibly TRBD1 for D (5 bases). The CDR3 consists of 12 residues. The V gene lost 7 bases and the J gene lost 1 base, with 8 bases spanning the gap. The chain's CDR3 is CASKGQSYEQYF. In DNA, the CDR3 is TGTGCCAGCAAGGGGCAGTCCTACGAGCAGTACTTC.

This clonotype was seen at least ten times. The chain couples TRBV12-3 or TRBV12-4 to TRBJ1-3, with TRBD1 matching over 9 bases. V lost 5 bases to trimming and J lost 4 bases; unmatched junction nucleotides: 6. The CDR3 contains 15 residues. As DNA, the CDR3 is TGTGCCAGCAGTGGACAGGGGCCGCGAGGAAACACCATATATTTT. This gives the protein CASSGQGPRGNTIYF.

This rearrangement joins TRBV28 to TRBJ1-5; no definite D call. From germline, CDR1 is MDHEN and CDR2 SYDVKM. Trimming shortened V by 7 bases and J by 0 bases, and 10 bases separated the two germline ends. The CDR3 length is 14 residues. This CDR3 reads CASTPFYSNQPQHF. In DNA form, the CDR3 reads TGTGCCAGCACACCGTTCTATAGCAATCAGCCCCAGCATTTT.

CDR3: CATDWRGSIYEQYV. CDR3 DNA: TGTGCCACCGACTGGAGAGGATCAATTTACGAGCAGTACGTC. The chain combines TRBV24-1 with TRBJ2-7; D is unclear. Germline assignment: CDR1 KGHDR and CDR2 SFDVKD. The CDR3 is 14 residues long. V lost 9 bases and J lost 4, with 18 bases in between.

This clonotype was seen a handful of times. The V and J genes are TRBV5-6 and TRBJ1-1, with D hard to call. Germline CDR1 is SGHDT and CDR2 is YYEEEE. V lost 4 bases, J lost 4 bases, and 11 bases lay in between. The length of the CDR3 is 13 residues. DNA for the CDR3: TGTGCCAGCAGCAACTGGGCGGGCACTGAAGCTTTCTTT. This codes for CASSNWAGTEAFF.

This clonotype has ten or more counts. This chain joins TRBV7-2 and TRBJ2-5, with D possibly matching TRBD1 (6 bases). This CDR3 spans 15 amino acids. Trimming took off 3 bases at V and 5 bases at J, with 16 bases between the two ends. Germline V gene lookup returns CDR1 SGHTA and CDR2 FQGNSA. The DNA for the CDR3 is TGTGCCAGCAGCTTTGACTCGGGACAACCTGAGACCCAGTACTTC. Its translation is CASSFDSGQPETQYF. The variable domain in full, completed from reference TRBV7-2 and TRBJ2-5, reads GAGVSQSPSNKVTEKGKDVELRCDPISGHTALYWYRQSLGQGLEFLIYFQGNSAPDKSGLPSDRFSAERTGGSVSTLTIQRTQQEDSAVYLCASSFDSGQPETQYFGPGTRLLVL.

The chain links TRBV2 to TRBJ2-6, with 9 nucleotides matching TRBD1. Germline lookup yields CDR1 SNHLY and CDR2 FYNNEI. The length of the CDR3 is 15 residues. The J segment lost 2 bases and the V segment lost 11 bases, leaving 7 bases of the junction unmatched. CDR3 coding DNA: TGTGCCTCGAGAAGGGACAGGGCTGGGGCCAACGTCCTGACTTTC. Residues: CASRRDRAGANVLTF.

This clonotype was seen once. V and J are TRBV7-2 and TRBJ2-7; the D is unclear. With 1 base removed from V and 7 bases from J, the gap between germline ends came to 14 bases. The CDR3 extends over 14 amino acids. Germline V gene data show CDR1 as SGHTA and CDR2 as FQGNSA. In nucleotides, the CDR3 is TGTGCCAGCAGCTTAGTGTCGAGGTTTGGAGAGCAGTACGTC. Amino acid sequence: CASSLVSRFGEQYV.

This clonotype was counted a few times. This chain links TRBV7-8 with TRBJ2-4, with 9 bases aligning to TRBD1. The germline gives CDR1 SGHVS, CDR2 FQNEAQ. The V and J ends lost 5 bases and 0 bases, in that order; junction bases with no gene match: 11. This CDR3 contains 18 residues. Here the CDR3 reads CASSETGGYSVAKNIQYF. The CDR3 DNA reads TGTGCCAGCAGCGAGACAGGGGGGTACTCTGTAGCCAAAAACATTCAGTACTTC.

In this sample, this clonotype turned up a few times. The J gene is TRBJ2-2, the V gene TRBV7-3; the D gene is possibly TRBD1 (6 bases). Per the germline V gene, CDR1 is SGHTA and CDR2 is FQGTGA. V lost 4 bases to trimming and J lost 3 bases, with 18 bases between them. The CDR3 consists of 17 residues. CDR3 DNA sequence: TGTGCCAGCAGCTCGCACACCCCCAGGGGAGACACCGGGGAGCTGTTTTTT. The encoded protein is CASSSHTPRGDTGELFF.

This clonotype was recorded at least ten times. The gene calls are TRBV20-1 and TRBJ2-1; 8 bases align to TRBD2. The CDR3 length is 15 residues. Looked up from germline, CDR1 is DFQATT and CDR2 is SNEGSKA (reference sequence). The V segment lost 3 bases and the J segment 6 bases; nucleotides outside the gene matches: 10. CDR3 sequence: CSASRGGGPTNEQFF. DNA of the CDR3: TGCAGTGCTAGTCGGGGCGGGGGGCCCACCAATGAGCAGTTCTTC.

This clonotype was found a few times. J is TRBJ2-3 and V is TRBV12-3 or TRBV12-4, with D possibly being TRBD1 (5 bases). Trimming pared 6 bases from V and 2 bases from J, leaving 12 bases between. The CDR3 extends over 14 amino acids. The CDR3: CASSRDSHTDTQYF. CDR3 nucleotides: TGTGCCAGCAGCCGAGACAGCCACACAGATACGCAGTATTTT.

There are a few counts of this clonotype. This sequence joins TRBV6-2 or TRBV6-3 and TRBJ2-2; possible D gene TRBD1, 6 bases. CDR3 size: 13 residues. CDR1 is MNHEY and CDR2 is SVGEGT in the germline V gene. With 5 bases removed from V and 6 bases from J, the gap between germline ends came to 10 bases. The CDR3, as DNA: TGTGCCAGCAGTCACAGGGTCTCCGGGGAGCTGTTTTTT. This sequence encodes CASSHRVSGELFF.

This clonotype was seen at least ten times. This chain joins TRBV6-5 and TRBJ2-2, with D perhaps matching TRBD2 (6 bases). V lost 5 bases, J lost 2 bases, and 18 bases lay in between. Germline loops: CDR1 MNHEY, CDR2 SVGAGI. The CDR3 sequence is 17 residues long. This CDR3 is CASSHAGRRANTGELFF. CDR3 DNA: TGTGCCAGCAGTCACGCAGGGAGGCGGGCAAACACCGGGGAGCTGTTTTTT.

This clonotype was observed a few times. The chain carries TRBV12-3 or TRBV12-4 and TRBJ2-6; D possibly corresponds to TRBD2 (7 bases). CDR3 size: 11 residues. V dropped 5 bases and J dropped 12 bases, with 8 bases sitting between them. CDR3 residues: CASSGGAVLTF. CDR3 DNA: TGTGCCAGCAGTGGGGGGGCCGTCCTGACTTTC.

This clonotype has a count of ten or more. The chain uses TRBV30 and TRBJ2-7; no clear D gene. V gave up 4 bases and J gave up 4 bases, with 17 bases separating them. CDR3 length: 14 amino acids. Germline CDR1 and CDR2: GTSNPN and SVGIG (reference sequence). The CDR3 loop reads CAWTKSERLYEQYF. The CDR3, as DNA: TGTGCCTGGACCAAATCGGAGCGTTTATACGAGCAGTACTTC.

This clonotype was picked up a small number of times. V and J are TRBV7-9 and TRBJ2-5, with a possible D match to TRBD2 (6 bases). Trimming cost V 5 bases and J 7 bases, with 17 bases left between them. The CDR3 length is 14 residues. The germline V gene encodes CDR1 SEHNR and CDR2 FQNEAQ (reference sequence). CDR3 residues: CASSPVDGRGTQYF. The CDR3 bases are TGTGCCAGCAGCCCCGTGGACGGGCGGGGGACCCAGTACTTC. The variable domain in full, with the rest retrieved from reference TRBV7-9 and TRBJ2-5, is DTGVSQNPRHKITKRGQNVTFRCDPISEHNRLYWYRQTLGQGPEFLTYFQNEAQLEKSRLLSDRFSAERPKGSFSTLEIQRTEQGDSAMYLCASSPVDGRGTQYFGPGTRLLVL.

This clonotype was counted many times. This chain uses TRBV15 with TRBJ1-6, with D perhaps matching TRBD1 (5 bases). Germline loops: CDR1 LNHNV, CDR2 YYDKDF (reference sequence). The V gene lost 1 base and the J gene lost 8 bases, with 6 bases spanning the gap. CDR3 length: 13 amino acids. The CDR3 protein is CATSRVTDSPLHF. The CDR3 DNA reads TGTGCCACCAGCAGAGTGACAGATTCACCCCTCCACTTT.

This clonotype was found many times. This chain uses TRBV4-3 with TRBJ1-2; 9 bases agree with TRBD1. The J segment lost 4 bases and the V segment lost 1 base, leaving 10 bases of the junction unmatched. The germline V gene has CDR1 LGHNA and CDR2 YSLEER. The CDR3 has 17 amino acids. Written as DNA, the CDR3 is TGCGCCAGCAGCCAAGGCGGGACAGGGAAGTTTAGCTATGGCTACACCTTC. It yields the protein CASSQGGTGKFSYGYTF.

In its sample, this clonotype was seen many times. V is TRBV24-1 and J is TRBJ2-7; 9 nucleotides match TRBD1. Germline V gives CDR1 KGHDR, CDR2 SFDVKD. The V and J ends lost 11 bases and 0 bases, in that order; junction bases with no gene match: 7. The CDR3 is made up of 14 amino acids. The CDR3 region has the DNA TGTGCCAGGTGGGACAGGGCGCGCTCCTACGAGCAGTACGTC. Translation: CARWDRARSYEQYV.